This T cell receptor (beta chain) was identified in a study of response to subunit inactivated influenza vaccine. Study-level points and caveats: Seasonal influenza vaccination, on each occasion, was suggested by the authors to recruit few new T cells.

A single record per CDR3 protein comes from TCRdb applying MiXCR to the RT-PCR reads. The sample contains 530,000 or so distinct CDR3 sequences, approximately 24% of which appear only once. CDR1 and CDR2 (germline): MGHDK, SYGVNS. Trimming stripped 6 bases from V and 6 bases from J, with 11 bases between. The CDR3 runs 12 residues. As for this clonotype: The antigen remains undetermined.

Sequences were derived from CD4+ T cells sorted from PBMCs, sampled 4 to 6 days after vaccination. This sequence was found in a man in his forties or fifties who received an inactivated influenza vaccine. The chain has TRBV25-1 and TRBJ1-1, with D perhaps matching TRBD1 (6 bases). As DNA, the CDR3 is TGTGCCAGCAGCAGAGGGGGTTCTGAAGCTTTCTTT. This sequence encodes CASSRGGSEAFF.